This passage covers 19 T cell receptor beta chains from one sample sequenced in a study of blood T cell repertoires in COVID-19. Measured with immunoSEQ multiplex PCR; TCRdb has only the in-frame clones, and not every one. The data show some 350,000 clones, about 87% seen once. Sequencing was carried out using PBMCs or T cells enriched from blood (not recorded which). The receptors shown here come from a man aged 30-40 years who had recovered from COVID-19.

The V and J genes are TRBV2 and TRBJ2-7; 9 bases map to TRBD1. This CDR3 spans 15 amino acids. Germline V CDR1 and CDR2: SNHLY, FYNNEI. J lost 4 bases, V lost 6 bases, and 10 bases had no gene match. DNA of the CDR3: TGTGCCAGCAGATTACAGGGGGCCGGGAAATACGAGCAGTACTTC. Encoded protein: CASRLQGAGKYEQYF.

The CDR3 loop is CASSSVNSYNEQFF. CDR3 nucleotide sequence: TGTGCCAGCAGTTCAGTAAACTCCTACAATGAGCAGTTCTTC. This sequence joins TRBV6-5 and TRBJ2-1; D gene uncertain. This CDR3 contains 14 residues. Trimming took 4 bases from V and 0 from J, leaving 7 bases between them. In germline, CDR1 is MNHEY, CDR2 SVGAGI.

The chain recombines TRBV2 with TRBJ1-2; no clear D gene. The CDR3 consists of 12 residues. The germline V and J ends were trimmed by 8 bases and 4 bases, with 11 bases remaining between them. Germline CDR1 reads SNHLY; CDR2 reads FYNNEI. The DNA for the CDR3 is TGTGCCAGCGCGGTCAGCGCCTATGGCTACACCTTC. It translates to CASAVSAYGYTF.

The genes are TRBV11-2 and TRBJ2-1; TRBD2 matches 7 bases. The CDR3 loop spans 17 amino acids. The germline gives CDR1 SGHAT, CDR2 FQNNGV. The trim removed 2 bases at V and 0 bases at J, leaving 7 bases unmatched. In DNA form, the CDR3 reads TGTGCCAGCAGCTTATTGAGCGGGGAGTACTCCTACAATGAGCAGTTCTTC. Its protein is CASSLLSGEYSYNEQFF.

This clone was seen just once. The rearrangement joins TRBV6-5 to TRBJ2-2, with 8 bases lining up with TRBD1. J lost 6 bases, V lost 6 bases, and 6 bases had no gene match. CDR3 size: 14 residues. The V gene's germline CDR1 is MNHEY and CDR2 SVGAGI. The CDR3 loop reads CASSLQGDAGELFF. The CDR3 nucleotides are TGTGCCAGCAGCTTACAGGGGGACGCCGGGGAGCTGTTTTTT.

In its sample, this clone was seen once. The chain combines TRBV12-2 with TRBJ2-7; the table's D call, TRBD1, was not checked against the DNA. TRBV12-2 is a pseudogene locus. The CDR3 consists of 16 residues. This chain's CDR3 is CASRLVPGQVTYEQYF. Written as DNA, the CDR3 is TGTGCAAGTCGCTTAGTTCCCGGACAGGTCACCTACGAGCAGTACTTC.

The sample holds one count of this clone. The rearrangement joins TRBV9 to TRBJ1-2, with D unclear. The CDR3 has 13 amino acids. The germline CDR1 and CDR2 sequences are SGDLS and YYNGEE. Trimming removed 0 bases from V and 8 bases from J, with 11 bases in between. CDR3 amino acids: CASSVGLAGGYTF. The CDR3 region has the DNA TGTGCCAGCAGCGTAGGACTTGCGGGGGGCTACACCTTC.

The chain is built from TRBV18 and TRBJ1-2; 12 bases map to TRBD1. The J segment lost 4 bases and the V segment lost 2 bases, leaving 11 bases of the junction unmatched. CDR3 length equals 18 residues. Germline CDR1 is KGHSH and CDR2 is LQKENI. This CDR3 is CASSPTGTGGLASYGYTF. CDR3 DNA sequence: TGTGCCAGCTCACCAACCGGGACAGGGGGCCTTGCCTCCTATGGCTACACCTTC.

This chain uses TRBV18 with TRBJ2-2, with 7 bases matching TRBD1. This CDR3 has 15 residues. Trimming took 3 bases from V and 5 from J; bases not matched to a gene: 6. CDR1 is KGHSH and CDR2 is LQKENI in the germline V gene. CDR3 loop: CASSPATGFTGELFF. CDR3 DNA sequence: TGTGCCAGCTCACCGGCGACAGGGTTTACCGGGGAGCTGTTTTTT.

The chain employs TRBV19 and TRBJ2-7; a possible D gene is TRBD1 (5 bases). CDR1 LNHDA and CDR2 SQIVND come from the germline V gene (reference sequence). Trimming took off 2 bases at V and 2 bases at J, with 13 bases between the two ends. The CDR3 consists of 15 residues. CDR3 amino acids: CASSIRLDSPYEQYF. DNA for the CDR3: TGTGCCAGTAGTATAAGGCTTGACAGCCCCTACGAGCAGTACTTC. The variable domain in full, completed from reference TRBV19 and TRBJ2-7, reads DGGITQSPKYLFRKEGQNVTLSCEQNLNHDAMYWYRQDPGQGLRLIYYSQIVNDFQKGDIAEGYSVSREKKESFPLTVTSAQKNPTAFYLCASSIRLDSPYEQYFGPGTRLTVT.

The chain combines TRBV7-8 with TRBJ2-7; TRBD2 aligns across 7 bases. J gave up 0 bases and V 1 base, and 9 bases lay outside the gene matches. Germline V gene sequence: CDR1 SGHVS, CDR2 FQNEAQ. The CDR3 contains 17 residues. CDR3 amino acids: CASSLGLLAIPSYEQYF. As DNA, the CDR3 is TGTGCCAGCAGCTTAGGACTACTAGCGATACCCTCCTACGAGCAGTACTTC.

This rearrangement joins TRBV6-1 to TRBJ2-7, with a tentative D call TRBD2 (5 bases). V was pared by 2 bases and J by 2 bases, with 10 bases between. Germline CDR1 MNHNS, CDR2 SASEGT. This CDR3 is 14 amino acids long. The CDR3 nucleotides are TGTGCCAGCAGTGAACGGGGATCAGCCTACGAGCAGTACTTC. Amino acids: CASSERGSAYEQYF.

V is TRBV18 and J is TRBJ2-7; 8 bases line up with TRBD1. CDR3 length: 15 amino acids. Germline CDR1 is KGHSH and CDR2 is LQKENI. J was trimmed by 4 bases and V by 3 bases; bases with no gene match: 8. CDR3 nucleotides: TGTGCCAGCTCACCCCCGAGACAGGGGTTGTACGAGCAGTACTTC. This translates into CASSPPRQGLYEQYF.

On this clone itself: Other DNA sequences within the sample encode an identical CDR3. The CDR3 loop reads CASSDSGDTGELFF. The DNA for the CDR3 is TGTGCCAGCAGTGACTCTGGAGACACCGGGGAGCTGTTTTTT. The chain links TRBV6-4 to TRBJ2-2; D ambiguous. The CDR3 loop spans 14 amino acids. Trimming cost V 0 bases and J 3 bases, with 5 bases left between them. Per the germline V gene, CDR1 is MRHNA and CDR2 is SNTAGT.

This rearrangement joins TRBV5-5 to TRBJ1-2; TRBD1 agrees at 10 bases. In germline, CDR1 is SGHKS, CDR2 YYEKEE (reference sequence). V shed 4 bases, J shed 3 bases, and the junction held 6 bases outside the gene matches. CDR3 length: 15 residues. The CDR3 is CASSTTGQGYYGYTF. Written as DNA, the CDR3 is TGTGCCAGCAGCACAACGGGACAGGGGTACTATGGCTACACCTTC.

The chain recombines TRBV10-2 with TRBJ2-1, with 9 bases aligning to TRBD2. The CDR3 runs 15 residues. J was trimmed by 4 bases and V by 7 bases; bases with no gene match: 8. Germline lookup yields CDR1 WSHSY and CDR2 SAAADI. The CDR3 here is CASTFPTSGYNEQFF. The CDR3, as DNA: TGCGCCAGCACCTTCCCGACTAGCGGATACAATGAGCAGTTCTTC.

V and J are TRBV6-4 and TRBJ2-1; 9 positions match TRBD2. The length of the CDR3 is 15 residues. Germline CDR1 and CDR2: MRHNA and SNTAGT. V trimming: 0 bases; J trimming: 10 bases; junction bases outside the gene matches: 7. In DNA, the CDR3 is TGTGCCAGCAGTGACTCCTTAGCGGGGGACCAAGAGCAGTTCTTC. Translating it yields CASSDSLAGDQEQFF.

The chain combines TRBV14 with TRBJ2-3; no clear D gene. Germline V gene sequence: CDR1 SGHDN, CDR2 FVKESK. The V and J ends lost 3 bases and 7 bases respectively, with 8 bases between them. The CDR3 runs 12 residues. DNA of the CDR3: TGTGCCAGCAGCCATTCTACGCATACGCAGTATTTT. As protein: CASSHSTHTQYF.

The V and J genes are TRBV3-1 (or the pseudogene TRBV3-2) and TRBJ2-3; D possibly corresponds to TRBD2 (7 bases). V lost 1 base, J lost 6 bases, and 20 bases lay in between. Germline CDR1 LGHDT, CDR2 YNNKEL (reference sequence). The CDR3 runs 17 residues. The CDR3 nucleotides are TGTGCCAGCAGCCAAGCGCTTGGCGGGGGCCGGGTGGATACGCAGTATTTT. Its protein is CASSQALGGGRVDTQYF.